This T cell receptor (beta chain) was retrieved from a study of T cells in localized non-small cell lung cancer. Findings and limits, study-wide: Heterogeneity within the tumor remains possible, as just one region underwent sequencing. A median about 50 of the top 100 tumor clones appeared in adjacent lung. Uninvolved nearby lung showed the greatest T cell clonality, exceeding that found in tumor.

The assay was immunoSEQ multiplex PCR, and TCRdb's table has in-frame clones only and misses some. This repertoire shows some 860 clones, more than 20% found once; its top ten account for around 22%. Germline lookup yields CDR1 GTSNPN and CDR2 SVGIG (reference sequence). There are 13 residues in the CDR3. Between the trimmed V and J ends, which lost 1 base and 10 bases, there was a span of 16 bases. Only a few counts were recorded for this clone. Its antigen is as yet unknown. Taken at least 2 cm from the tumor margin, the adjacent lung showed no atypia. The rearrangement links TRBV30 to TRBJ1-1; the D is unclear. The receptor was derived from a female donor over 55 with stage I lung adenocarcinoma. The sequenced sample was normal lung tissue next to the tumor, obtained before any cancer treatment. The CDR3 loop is CAWSAEDGLGAFF. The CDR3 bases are TGTGCCTGGAGTGCAGAGGACGGTTTAGGAGCTTTCTTT.